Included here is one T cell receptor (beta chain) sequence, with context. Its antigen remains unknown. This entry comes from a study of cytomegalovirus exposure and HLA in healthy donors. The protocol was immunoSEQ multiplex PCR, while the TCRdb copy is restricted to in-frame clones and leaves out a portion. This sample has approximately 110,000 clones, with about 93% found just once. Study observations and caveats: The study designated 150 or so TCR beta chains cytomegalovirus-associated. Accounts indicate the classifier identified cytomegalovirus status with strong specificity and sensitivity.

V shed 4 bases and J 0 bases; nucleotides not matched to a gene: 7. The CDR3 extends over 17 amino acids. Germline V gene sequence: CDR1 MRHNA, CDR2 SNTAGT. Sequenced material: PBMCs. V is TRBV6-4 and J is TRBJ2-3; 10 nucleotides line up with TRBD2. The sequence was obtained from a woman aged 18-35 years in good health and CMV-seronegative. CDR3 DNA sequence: TGTGCCAGCAGTGCGACTAGCGGGTCGGGGAGCACAGATACGCAGTATTTT. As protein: CASSATSGSGSTDTQYF.